These 2 T cell receptor beta chains were all obtained from the same sample, sequenced in a study of T cell repertoires in cytomegalovirus infection. TCRdb fed the reads into MiXCR, producing one record per CDR3 protein. The repertoire holds around 740,000 distinct CDR3 sequences, with less than 40% as singletons. Material: PBMCs. The receptor source for this set is a human donor in good health (CMV status not recorded). Some clones in this sample may be carry-over from other donors' samples.

This chain joins TRBV18 and TRBJ2-2; 10 bases are shared with TRBD2. The CDR3 contains 17 residues. The V segment lost 1 base and the J segment 2 bases; nucleotides outside the gene matches: 4. Germline CDR1 reads KGHSH; CDR2 reads LQKENI. In DNA, the CDR3 is TGTGCCAGCTCACCACGTTCTAGCGGGAGCAACACCGGGGAGCTGTTTTTT. Protein product: CASSPRSSGSNTGELFF.

This clonotype has at least ten counts. The chain joins TRBV7-6 to TRBJ1-1; perhaps TRBD1 as D (6 bases). This CDR3 contains 16 residues. With 4 bases removed from V and 3 bases from J, the gap between germline ends came to 18 bases. Germline V CDR1 and CDR2: SGHVS, FNYEAQ. CDR3 residues: CASSSDGGGGYTEAFF. The CDR3 region has the DNA TGTGCCAGCAGCTCCGACGGTGGGGGCGGCTACACTGAAGCTTTCTTT.